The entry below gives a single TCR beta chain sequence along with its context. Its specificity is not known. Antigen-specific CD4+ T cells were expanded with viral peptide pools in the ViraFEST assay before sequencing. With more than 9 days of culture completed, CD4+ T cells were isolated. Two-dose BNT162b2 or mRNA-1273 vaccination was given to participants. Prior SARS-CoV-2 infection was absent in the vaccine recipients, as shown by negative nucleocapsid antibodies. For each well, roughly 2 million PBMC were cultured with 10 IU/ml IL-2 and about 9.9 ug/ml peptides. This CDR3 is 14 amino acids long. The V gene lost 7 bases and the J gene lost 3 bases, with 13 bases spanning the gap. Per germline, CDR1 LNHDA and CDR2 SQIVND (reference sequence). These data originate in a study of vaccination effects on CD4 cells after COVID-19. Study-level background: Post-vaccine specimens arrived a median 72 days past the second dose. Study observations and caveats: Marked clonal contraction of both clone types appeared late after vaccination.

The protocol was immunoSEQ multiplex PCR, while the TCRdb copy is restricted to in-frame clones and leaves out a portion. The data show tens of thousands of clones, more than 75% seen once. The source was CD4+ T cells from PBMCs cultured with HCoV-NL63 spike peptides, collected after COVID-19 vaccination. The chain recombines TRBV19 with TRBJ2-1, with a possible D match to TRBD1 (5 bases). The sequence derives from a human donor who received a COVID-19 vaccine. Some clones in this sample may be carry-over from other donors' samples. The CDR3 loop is CASNGDGHYNEQFF. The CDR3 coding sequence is TGTGCCAGTAATGGAGACGGACACTACAATGAGCAGTTCTTC. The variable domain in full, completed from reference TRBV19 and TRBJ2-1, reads DGGITQSPKYLFRKEGQNVTLSCEQNLNHDAMYWYRQDPGQGLRLIYYSQIVNDFQKGDIAEGYSVSREKKESFPLTVTSAQKNPTAFYLCASNGDGHYNEQFFGPGTRLTVL.